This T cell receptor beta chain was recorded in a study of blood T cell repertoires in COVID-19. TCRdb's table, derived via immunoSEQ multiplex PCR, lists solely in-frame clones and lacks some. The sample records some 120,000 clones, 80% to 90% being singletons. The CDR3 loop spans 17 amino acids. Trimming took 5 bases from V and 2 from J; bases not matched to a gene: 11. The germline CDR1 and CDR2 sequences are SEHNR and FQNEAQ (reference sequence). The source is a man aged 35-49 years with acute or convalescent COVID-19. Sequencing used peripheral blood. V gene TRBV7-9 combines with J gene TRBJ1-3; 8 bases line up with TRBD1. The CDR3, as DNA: TGTGCCAGCAGCCCTGAGGACTACAGGGGGACTGGAAACACCATATATTTT. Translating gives CASSPEDYRGTGNTIYF.